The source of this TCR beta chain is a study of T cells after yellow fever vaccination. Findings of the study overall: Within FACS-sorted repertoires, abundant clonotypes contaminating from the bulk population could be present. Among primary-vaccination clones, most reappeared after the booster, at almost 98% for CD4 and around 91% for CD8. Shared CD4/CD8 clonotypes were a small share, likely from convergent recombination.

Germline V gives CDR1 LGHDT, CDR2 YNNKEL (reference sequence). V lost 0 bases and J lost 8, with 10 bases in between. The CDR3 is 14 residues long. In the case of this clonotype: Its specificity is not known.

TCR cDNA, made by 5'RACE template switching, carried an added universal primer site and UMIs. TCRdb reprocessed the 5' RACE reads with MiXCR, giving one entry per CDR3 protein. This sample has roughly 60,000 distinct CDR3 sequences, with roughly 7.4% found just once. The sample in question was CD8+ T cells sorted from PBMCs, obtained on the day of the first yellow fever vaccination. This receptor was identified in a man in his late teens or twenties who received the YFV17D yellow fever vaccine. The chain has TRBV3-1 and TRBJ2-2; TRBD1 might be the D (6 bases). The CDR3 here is CASSQDTGSGELFF. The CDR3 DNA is TGTGCCAGCAGCCAAGATACAGGGAGTGGGGAGCTGTTTTTT. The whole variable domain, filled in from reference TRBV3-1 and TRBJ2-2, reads DTAVSQTPKYLVTQMGNDKSIKCEQNLGHDTMYWYKQDSKKFLKIMFSYNNKELIINETVPNRFSPKSPDKAHLNLHINSLELGDSAVYFCASSQDTGSGELFFGEGSRLTVL.